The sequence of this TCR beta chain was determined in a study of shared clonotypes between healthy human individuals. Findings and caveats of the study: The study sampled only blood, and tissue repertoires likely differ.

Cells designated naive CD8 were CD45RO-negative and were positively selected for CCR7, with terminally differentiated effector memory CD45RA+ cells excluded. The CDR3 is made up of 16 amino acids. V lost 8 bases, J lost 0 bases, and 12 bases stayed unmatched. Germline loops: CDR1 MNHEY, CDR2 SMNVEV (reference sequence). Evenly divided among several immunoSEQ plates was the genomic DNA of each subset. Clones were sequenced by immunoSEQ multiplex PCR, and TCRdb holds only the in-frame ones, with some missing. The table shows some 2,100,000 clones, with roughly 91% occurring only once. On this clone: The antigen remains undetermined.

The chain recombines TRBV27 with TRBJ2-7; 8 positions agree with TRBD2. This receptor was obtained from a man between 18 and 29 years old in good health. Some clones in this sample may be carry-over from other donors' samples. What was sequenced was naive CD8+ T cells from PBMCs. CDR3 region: CASHALMSGSSYEQYF. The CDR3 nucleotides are TGTGCCAGCCACGCCCTTATGAGCGGGAGCTCCTACGAGCAGTACTTC.